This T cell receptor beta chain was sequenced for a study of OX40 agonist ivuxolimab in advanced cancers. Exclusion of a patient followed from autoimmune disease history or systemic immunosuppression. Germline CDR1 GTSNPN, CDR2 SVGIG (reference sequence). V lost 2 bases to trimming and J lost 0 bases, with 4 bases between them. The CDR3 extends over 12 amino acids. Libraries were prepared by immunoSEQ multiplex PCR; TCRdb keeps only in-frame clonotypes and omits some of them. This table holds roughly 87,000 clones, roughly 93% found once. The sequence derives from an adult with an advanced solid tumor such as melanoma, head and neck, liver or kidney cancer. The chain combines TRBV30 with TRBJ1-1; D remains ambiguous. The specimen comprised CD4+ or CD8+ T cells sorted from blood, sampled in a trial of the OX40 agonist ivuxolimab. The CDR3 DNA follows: TGTGCCTGGAGTTCGGTGAACACTGAAGCTTTCTTT. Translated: CAWSSVNTEAFF.